This record concerns one T cell receptor beta chain sequence. The antigen remains unidentified. This sample is drawn from a study of cytomegalovirus exposure and HLA in healthy donors. Points from the study as a whole: Prior analysis indicated that the majority of TCR beta V segments exhibited productivity approximately 90% or approximately 30% of the time.

With 60 Vbeta and 13 Jbeta primers, the PCR was carried out. This table comes from immunoSEQ multiplex PCR, and its TCRdb copy is limited to in-frame clones, with some not included. Of approximately 190,000 clones in the sample, approximately 80% were seen once. The specimen sequenced was PBMCs. The receptor comes from a woman in her twenties or thirties in good health and CMV-seronegative.

CDR3 loop: CASSPRTGGRNGYTF. The CDR3 nucleotides are TGTGCCAGCTCACCACGGACAGGGGGGAGAAATGGCTACACCTTC. This chain connects TRBV18 to TRBJ1-2, with 10 bases aligning to TRBD1. V shed 1 base and J 6 bases; nucleotides not matched to a gene: 5. The CDR3 contains 15 residues. Germline V gives CDR1 KGHSH, CDR2 LQKENI.